This TCR beta chain originates from a study of blood T cell repertoires in COVID-19. Study-wide context: Donors in the United States, Italy and Spain gave samples during acute or convalescent COVID-19. PBMCs, B-cell-depleted T cells, or T cells were the source of the cDNA or gDNA that made up the material.

Trimming shortened V by 5 bases and J by 1 base, and 10 bases separated the two germline ends. The CDR3 extends over 14 amino acids. Germline CDR1 and CDR2: SGHNT and YENEEA. Study processing details: Amplifying reference gene primers gave estimates of nucleated cell counts. Repertoires were generated with immunoSEQ multiplex PCR, while TCRdb's copy carries only in-frame clones and drops some. V and J calls plus clone size are reproduced from that table; the DNA served to infer D and trimming. The table records about 200,000 clones, 70% to 90% of them present only once. The specimen was peripheral blood. This TCR was sampled from a man aged 60-69 years with active or convalescent COVID-19. The chain couples TRBV11-3 to TRBJ2-3, with D hard to call. The CDR3 DNA is TGTGCCAGCAGCCCCCGCCGGGGCACAGATACGCAGTATTTT. It specifies CASSPRRGTDTQYF.